The 30 T cell receptor beta chains listed next were all sequenced from one sample in a study of CD8+ T cells in alopecia areata. RNA extraction was followed by reverse transcription into cDNA, which acted as the sequencing template. The table came from immunoSEQ multiplex PCR; TCRdb's copy has only in-frame clones and leaves some out. Among more than 95,000 clones listed, around 59% were seen once. The specimen was CD4+ T cells sorted from blood. These receptors all come from a human donor in good health.

This chain joins TRBV5-6 and TRBJ2-2; D is uncertain. Germline assignment: CDR1 SGHDT and CDR2 YYEEEE. Trimming shortened V by 2 bases and J by 7 bases, and 3 bases separated the two germline ends. CDR3 length: 11 residues. The CDR3 bases are TGTGCCAGCAGCTTCAGCGGGGAGCTGTTTTTT. It yields the protein CASSFSGELFF.

V gene TRBV25-1 combines with J gene TRBJ2-1; 8 bases agree with TRBD1. Trimming removed 5 bases from V and 2 bases from J; junction bases left unmatched: 14. CDR3 size: 18 residues. Germline V CDR1 and CDR2: MGHDK, SYGVNS. CDR3 amino acids: CASSPIKGRTGTYNEQFF. Here the CDR3 DNA reads TGTGCCAGCAGTCCTATCAAAGGGCGGACAGGGACCTACAATGAGCAGTTCTTC.

The chain employs TRBV7-9 and TRBJ1-2, with D unresolved. The CDR3 is 12 residues long. Trimming removed 1 base at V and 5 bases at J, with 5 bases between. Germline V lookup: CDR1 SEHNR, CDR2 FQNEAQ (reference sequence). Here the CDR3 reads CASSLVGYGYTF. The DNA for the CDR3 is TGTGCCAGCAGCTTAGTCGGTTATGGCTACACCTTC.

This rearrangement joins TRBV30 to TRBJ2-5; maybe TRBD1 (5 bases). Germline values: CDR1 GTSNPN, CDR2 SVGIG (reference sequence). V gave up 4 bases and J gave up 4 bases, with 10 bases separating them. The CDR3 covers 12 residues. The CDR3 DNA sequence: TGTGCCTGGACCAGGGTGGTAGAGACCCAGTACTTC. Translating gives CAWTRVVETQYF.

The rearrangement joins TRBV29-1 to TRBJ2-1, with 9 nucleotides matching TRBD2. Trimming cost V 0 bases and J 8 bases; bases outside gene matches: 11. The germline V gene has CDR1 SQVTM and CDR2 ANQGSEA. The CDR3 contains 16 residues. This CDR3 reads CSVEDSGTSRIDEQFF. The CDR3 DNA reads TGCAGCGTTGAAGACTCCGGGACTAGCCGAATAGATGAGCAGTTCTTC.

The chain joins TRBV27 to TRBJ1-1; 7 nucleotides line up with TRBD1. This CDR3 has 16 amino acids. V shed 7 bases, J shed 1 base, and the junction held 12 bases outside the gene matches. Germline V CDR1 and CDR2: MNHEY, SMNVEV (reference sequence). CDR3 sequence (DNA): TGTGCCAGCACCCAGACAGGGTTGGTGTGGAACACTGAAGCTTTCTTT. It specifies CASTQTGLVWNTEAFF.

J is TRBJ2-5 and V is TRBV29-1; 7 bases match TRBD2. V shed 7 bases, J shed 1 base, and the junction held 6 bases outside the gene matches. Germline V lookup: CDR1 SQVTM, CDR2 ANQGSEA. The CDR3 has 13 amino acids. CDR3 DNA: TGCAGCGGGAATCTAGCGGCCCAAGAGACCCAGTACTTC. This sequence encodes CSGNLAAQETQYF. The variable domain in full, completed from reference TRBV29-1 and TRBJ2-5, reads SAVISQKPSRDICQRGTSLTIQCQVDSQVTMMFWYRQQPGQSLTLIATANQGSEATYESGFVIDKFPISRPNLTFSTLTVSNMSPEDSSIYLCSGNLAAQETQYFGPGTRLLVL.

This clone is termed medium-sized. The rearrangement uses TRBV7-2 and TRBJ1-2; D is unclear. The CDR3 runs 15 residues. CDR1 is SGHTA and CDR2 is FQGNSA in the germline V gene. V dropped 5 bases and J dropped 2 bases, with 15 bases sitting between them. The CDR3 protein is CASSQDEDTNYGYTF. DNA of the CDR3: TGTGCCAGCAGCCAAGATGAGGATACGAACTATGGCTACACCTTC.

The CDR3 nucleotides are TGCGCCAGCACTGAAGGGTATGGCTACACCTTC. It specifies CASTEGYGYTF. The chain joins TRBV5-1 to TRBJ1-2; no reliable D call. This CDR3 has 11 residues. Germline CDR1 SGHRS, CDR2 YFSETQ. V dropped 6 bases and J dropped 5 bases, with 8 bases sitting between them. Looking up the rest from reference TRBV5-1 and TRBJ1-2 gives the full variable domain: KAGVTQTPRYLIKTRGQQVTLSCSPISGHRSVSWYQQTPGQGLQFLFEYFSETQRNKGNFPGRFSGRQFSNSRSEMNVSTLELGDSALYLCASTEGYGYTFGSGTRLTVV.

The genes are TRBV5-1 and TRBJ1-5; TRBD1 might be the D (5 bases). The CDR3 sequence is 15 residues long. Trimming shortened V by 0 bases and J by 1 base, and 8 bases separated the two germline ends. Per germline, CDR1 SGHRS and CDR2 YFSETQ. The CDR3 spells CASSLDGTSNQPQHF. CDR3 DNA: TGCGCCAGCAGCTTGGACGGGACCAGCAATCAGCCCCAGCATTTT.

There are a few counts of this clone. V is TRBV10-3 and J is TRBJ2-3; D remains unclear. V was pared by 4 bases and J by 3 bases, with 2 bases between. The CDR3 covers 11 residues. From germline, CDR1 is ENHRY and CDR2 SYGVKD. CDR3 sequence: CAISATDTQYF. The CDR3 DNA is TGTGCCATCAGTGCTACAGATACGCAGTATTTT.

This clone was detected a few times. The chain couples TRBV29-1 to TRBJ1-1, with D hard to call. The germline CDR1 and CDR2 sequences are SQVTM and ANQGSEA. This CDR3 is 13 amino acids long. V shed 0 bases and J shed 0 bases, with 5 bases lying between them. The CDR3 here is CSVEDMVNTEAFF. Written as DNA, the CDR3 is TGCAGCGTTGAAGATATGGTGAACACTGAAGCTTTCTTT. The full variable domain, rest sourced from reference TRBV29-1 and TRBJ1-1, is SAVISQKPSRDICQRGTSLTIQCQVDSQVTMMFWYRQQPGQSLTLIATANQGSEATYESGFVIDKFPISRPNLTFSTLTVSNMSPEDSSIYLCSVEDMVNTEAFFGQGTRLTVV.

The V gene is TRBV28, the J gene TRBJ2-7; 8 positions agree with TRBD2. Germline CDR1 MDHEN, CDR2 SYDVKM. This CDR3 region has 18 residues. V was clipped by 1 base and J by 2 bases; unmatched bases: 13. The CDR3 sequence: CASSLFQRRAGEPYEQYF. CDR3 sequence (DNA): TGTGCCAGCAGTTTATTCCAGAGGAGAGCGGGGGAACCCTACGAGCAGTACTTC.

This chain links TRBV5-1 with TRBJ2-3; D ambiguous. CDR3 length equals 12 residues. CDR1 SGHRS and CDR2 YFSETQ come from the germline V gene. Trimming pared 4 bases from V and 2 bases from J, leaving 5 bases between. The CDR3 spells CASSLYTDTQYF. The CDR3 DNA is TGCGCCAGCAGCCTCTACACAGATACGCAGTATTTT. Full variable domain (rest looked up from reference TRBV5-1 and TRBJ2-3): KAGVTQTPRYLIKTRGQQVTLSCSPISGHRSVSWYQQTPGQGLQFLFEYFSETQRNKGNFPGRFSGRQFSNSRSEMNVSTLELGDSALYLCASSLYTDTQYFGPGTRLTVL.

The rearrangement joins TRBV4-1 to TRBJ2-4; D is undetermined. Germline V CDR1 and CDR2: MGHRA, YSYEKL. Deletions cut 4 bases from V and 5 bases from J, with 12 bases between. This CDR3 is 14 amino acids long. CDR3 coding DNA: TGCGCCAGCAGCCCGACGGTTGCCCAAAACATTCAGTACTTC. It specifies CASSPTVAQNIQYF.

The J gene is TRBJ2-3, the V gene TRBV27, with a tentative D call TRBD1 (6 bases). V lost 8 bases and J lost 2, with 17 bases in between. The CDR3 covers 15 residues. Germline loops: CDR1 MNHEY, CDR2 SMNVEV (reference sequence). In DNA form, the CDR3 reads TGTGCCAGCCGGGACACCCAGCACCTCACAGATACGCAGTATTTT. The encoded protein is CASRDTQHLTDTQYF.

The genes are TRBV30 and TRBJ2-2; 12 positions match TRBD2. CDR3 length equals 17 residues. Germline lookup yields CDR1 GTSNPN and CDR2 SVGIG (reference sequence). The V segment lost 5 bases and the J segment 6 bases; nucleotides outside the gene matches: 13. Written as DNA, the CDR3 is TGTGCCTGGGCTAGACTAGCGGGGGTCGTGGCAGCCGGGGAGCTGTTTTTT. Its protein product is CAWARLAGVVAAGELFF.

The V call is TRBV6-6, the J call TRBJ2-5; 9 positions match TRBD1. The CDR3 runs 15 residues. CDR1 and CDR2 from the germline V gene are MNHNY and SVGAGI (reference sequence). V dropped 2 bases and J dropped 3; count of bases not matched to a gene: 4. This CDR3 is CASSYGQGREETQYF. CDR3 nucleotide sequence: TGTGCCAGCAGTTACGGACAGGGGCGAGAAGAGACCCAGTACTTC.

The V call is TRBV10-3, the J call TRBJ2-3, with a weak D call TRBD1 (6 bases). The CDR3 spans 15 residues. V was trimmed by 0 bases and J by 1 base, leaving 8 bases between them. Per the germline V gene, CDR1 is ENHRY and CDR2 is SYGVKD. The CDR3 nucleotides are TGTGCCATCAGTGAGTCGTCAGGGGGCACAGATACGCAGTATTTT. This sequence encodes CAISESSGGTDTQYF.

The chain couples TRBV11-2 to TRBJ2-7; TRBD1 agrees at 9 bases. Germline-derived CDR1 and CDR2 are SGHAT and FQNNGV. V shed 5 bases and J 5 bases; nucleotides not matched to a gene: 13. The CDR3 totals 16 residues. CDR3 protein: CASSPFGDRVVNEQYF. CDR3 bases: TGTGCCAGCAGCCCCTTTGGGGACAGGGTTGTCAACGAGCAGTACTTC.

The chain uses TRBV19 and TRBJ2-5, with D possibly called TRBD1 or TRBD2 (5 bases each). Trimming cost V 8 bases and J 2 bases, with 9 bases left between them. The CDR3 sequence is 12 residues long. Germline-derived CDR1 and CDR2 are LNHDA and SQIVND (reference sequence). CDR3 nucleotides: TGTGCCAGTGGGGGACCTCAAGAGACCCAGTACTTC. It translates to CASGGPQETQYF.

The chain links TRBV11-2 to TRBJ1-5, with no clear D. Trimming shortened V by 1 base and J by 3 bases, and 10 bases separated the two germline ends. From germline, CDR1 is SGHAT and CDR2 FQNNGV. The CDR3 has 15 residues. The CDR3 DNA follows: TGTGCCAGCAGCTTAGGAGGTGGGGTCAATCAGCCCCAGCATTTT. Translation: CASSLGGGVNQPQHF.

V and J are TRBV5-1 and TRBJ2-7, with D perhaps matching TRBD1 (5 bases). Germline loops: CDR1 SGHRS, CDR2 YFSETQ. The CDR3 has 13 amino acids. Trimming shortened V by 0 bases and J by 5 bases, and 9 bases separated the two germline ends. The CDR3 loop is CASSLVGAHEQYF. As DNA, the CDR3 is TGCGCCAGCAGCTTGGTTGGGGCGCACGAGCAGTACTTC.

This clone was recorded a few times. The chain carries TRBV4-3 and TRBJ1-6; unclear D gene. The CDR3 is 17 residues long. Germline CDR1 and CDR2: LGHNA and YSLEER. The V end was cut by 1 base, the J end by 0 bases, with 10 bases between. Here the CDR3 DNA reads TGCGCCAGCAGCCAAGTAGGGTATCCCTCCTATAATTCACCCCTCCACTTT. It yields the protein CASSQVGYPSYNSPLHF.

This clone was seen once. Sequence at one end of the junction differs from germline and may be a read error. This specimen includes other DNA sequences encoding the same CDR3. The chain uses TRBV29-1 and TRBJ1-2, with a possible D match to TRBD1 (6 bases). The CDR3 extends over 14 amino acids. Looked up from germline, CDR1 is SQVTM and CDR2 is ANQGSEA. The CDR3 loop is CSVEGRGRNYGYTF. CDR3 coding DNA: TGCAGCGTCGAAGGGCGGGGGCGCAACTATGGCTACACCTTC.

This clone was observed a single time. The genes are TRBV9 and TRBJ2-2, with a weak D call TRBD1 (5 bases). The length of the CDR3 is 15 residues. The ends were cut back, 1 base at V and 3 bases at J, with 10 bases in the middle. Germline CDR1 reads SGDLS; CDR2 reads YYNGEE. In DNA, the CDR3 is TGTGCCAGCAGCGTAACACAGGATTACACCGGGGAGCTGTTTTTT. Translation: CASSVTQDYTGELFF.

The CDR3 protein is CASSPTGLGETQYF. The CDR3 bases are TGTGCCAGCTCACCAACAGGGTTGGGCGAGACCCAGTACTTC. The gene calls are TRBV18 and TRBJ2-5; weak D call: TRBD1 (6 bases). CDR1 and CDR2 from the germline V gene are KGHSH and LQKENI. The CDR3 sequence is 14 residues long. Trimming removed 2 bases from V and 5 bases from J, with 12 bases in between. The full variable domain, with the rest looked up from reference TRBV18 and TRBJ2-5, is NAGVMQNPRHLVRRRGQEARLRCSPMKGHSHVYWYRQLPEEGLKFMVYLQKENIIDESGMPKERFSAEFPKEGPSILRIQQVVRGDSAAYFCASSPTGLGETQYFGPGTRLLVL.

CDR3 residues: CASSLRTSGGFSSTDTQYF. CDR3 nucleotides: TGTGCCAGCAGCTTACGTACTAGCGGGGGGTTTTCTAGCACAGATACGCAGTATTTT. This chain links TRBV7-8 with TRBJ2-3; 12 bases agree with TRBD2. The CDR3 loop spans 19 amino acids. J was trimmed by 0 bases and V by 2 bases; bases with no gene match: 9. CDR1 and CDR2 from the germline V gene are SGHVS and FQNEAQ.

The V call is TRBV6-5, the J call TRBJ2-3; 12 bases match TRBD2. The CDR3 is 16 residues long. J lost 4 bases, V lost 4 bases, and 6 bases had no gene match. CDR1 is MNHEY and CDR2 is SVGAGI in the germline V gene. The CDR3 sequence is CASSFRTSGAPDTQYF. The CDR3, as DNA: TGTGCCAGCAGTTTCCGGACTAGCGGGGCCCCAGATACGCAGTATTTT.

The chain recombines TRBV7-9 with TRBJ1-1; 8 bases fit TRBD1. The CDR3 is 14 amino acids. Trimming took 5 bases from V and 1 from J; bases not matched to a gene: 3. Germline assignment: CDR1 SEHNR and CDR2 FQNEAQ (reference sequence). CDR3 nucleotide sequence: TGTGCCAGCAGCCTCGGGACAGGGAACACTGAAGCTTTCTTT. Residues: CASSLGTGNTEAFF.